The source of this TCR beta chain is a study of blood T cell repertoires in COVID-19 (dated by TCRdb to between 2020 and 2021). Study-level background: Collaborator samples came from the United States, Italy and Spain and covered acute and convalescent phases of COVID-19. The repertoires were made available in a free public database intended to serve as a resource for research on the immune response to SARS-CoV-2. Sample metadata almost always included a de-identified subject ID, COVID-19 status, age in years and sex. Subjects who had been exposed to COVID-19, were actively infected with it, or had recovered from it provided the deeply sampled blood TCRbeta repertoires that made up the dataset. Where HLA class I and class II types were available, the types were taken from metadata supplied by the sample provider, not from assay-based typing. The samples were drawn from the first 160 participants of the ongoing ImmuneRACE study and from 950 to 1,500 subjects provided by 6 global collaborators. The material from the prospective study consisted of cDNA or gDNA derived from T cells, B-cell-depleted T cells, or PBMCs.

Trimmed from V: 1 base; trimmed from J: 15 bases; junction bases lacking a gene match: 12. The germline V gene (reference sequence) gives CDR1 as LNHDA and CDR2 as SQIVND. Including cysteine and phenylalanine, the CDR3 has 14 amino acids. CDR3 DNA only is kept here, 42 bases in frame from base 1. TCRbeta CDR3 regions were amplified from genomic DNA by means of the immunoSEQ Assay, a bias-controlled multiplex PCR. The published analysis was carried out like this. Within the assay, amplification of reference gene primers was used to estimate how many nucleated cells each sample contained. To quantify the absolute abundance of each unique TCRbeta CDR3 rearrangement, sequence reads were collapsed and filtered. For each sample, productive Simpson clonality was calculated as the square root of Simpson's diversity index across productive rearrangements. TCRdb took over this immuneACCESS table, retaining in-frame rearrangements with V and J assigned. Such tables are incomplete; in checked studies, under half of the missing clones stem from an unresolved V gene, and the remainder is unexplained. V and J calls and clone size are given by that table; D and trimming were obtained from the DNA. The sample contains some 160,000 clones, under 85% of them found a single time. The ten most abundant clones make up about 8.6% of the sample.

On this clone itself: What antigen it recognizes has not been identified. Qualities for individual bases were not recorded, and no much larger clone is one base off.

Overall results and qualifications from the work: The amount of clinical and demographic metadata varied by source and participant and was provided uncurated.

Collaborating institutions collected whole blood in K2EDTA tubes following their own protocols. For TCRbeta analysis, collaborators shipped samples as frozen whole blood, isolated PBMCs, or DNA extracted from either of those sample types. The specimen was peripheral blood. The clonotype originates from a man aged 50-59 years with active or convalescent COVID-19. The chain is made from TRBV19 and TRBJ2-1; 7 of the junction bases match TRBD2. The sequence in DNA is TGTGCCAGTAGTATAGGGGCTCAGGGAGGGCCAATGTTCTTC. The translation is CASSIGAQGGPMFF.